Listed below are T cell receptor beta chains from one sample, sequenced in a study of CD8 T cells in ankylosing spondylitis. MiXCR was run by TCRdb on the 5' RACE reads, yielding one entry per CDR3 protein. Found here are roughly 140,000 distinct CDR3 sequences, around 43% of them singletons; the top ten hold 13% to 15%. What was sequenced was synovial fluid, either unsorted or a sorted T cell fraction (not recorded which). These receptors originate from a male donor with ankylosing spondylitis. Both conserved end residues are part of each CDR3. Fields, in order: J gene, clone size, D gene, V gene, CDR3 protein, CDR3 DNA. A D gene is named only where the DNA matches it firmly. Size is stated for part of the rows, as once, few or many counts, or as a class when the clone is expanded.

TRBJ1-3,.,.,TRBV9,CASSVTSSGNTIYF,TGTGCCAGCAGCGTGACAAGCTCTGGAAACACCATATATTTT
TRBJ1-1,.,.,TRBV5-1,CASSWEPGVEAFF,TGCGCCAGCAGCTGGGAACCGGGAGTTGAAGCTTTCTTT
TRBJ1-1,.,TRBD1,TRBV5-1,CASSAGTGGTTEAFF,TGCGCCAGCAGCGCCGGGACAGGGGGTACCACTGAAGCTTTCTTT
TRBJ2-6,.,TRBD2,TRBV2,CASSEHFRTSANVLTF,TGTGCCAGCAGTGAACACTTTAGGACTAGCGCCAACGTCCTGACTTTC
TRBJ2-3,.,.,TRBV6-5,CASSYFAASTDTQYF,TGTGCCAGCAGTTACTTTGCGGCTAGCACAGATACGCAGTATTTT
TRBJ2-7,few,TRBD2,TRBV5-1,CASSLELAGPYEQYF,TGCGCCAGCAGCTTGGAACTAGCGGGACCCTACGAGCAGTACTTC
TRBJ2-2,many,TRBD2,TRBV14,CASSQDGTSFTGELFF,TGTGCCAGCAGCCAAGACGGGACTAGCTTCACCGGGGAGCTGTTTTTT
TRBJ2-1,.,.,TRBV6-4,CASMWDLANEQFF,TGTGCCAGCATGTGGGATCTTGCGAATGAGCAGTTCTTC
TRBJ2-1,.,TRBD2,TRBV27,CASSLHSGGDYNEQFF,TGTGCCAGCAGTTTACATAGCGGGGGGGACTACAATGAGCAGTTCTTC
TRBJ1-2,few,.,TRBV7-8,CASSLGHRVYGYTF,TGTGCCAGCAGCTTAGGGCACAGAGTCTATGGCTACACCTTC
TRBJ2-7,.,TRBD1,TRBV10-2,CASTLYRGFYEQYF,TGCGCCAGCACGCTATACAGGGGGTTCTACGAGCAGTACTTC
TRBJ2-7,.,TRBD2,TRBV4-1,CASSQDHGGLSYEQYF,TGCGCCAGCAGCCAAGATCACGGGGGGTTGTCCTACGAGCAGTACTTC
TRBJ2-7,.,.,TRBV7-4,CASSLDGTKQYF,TGTGCCAGCAGTCTAGACGGTACGAAGCAGTACTTC
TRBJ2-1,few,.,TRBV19,CASSIVSPSTGEQFF,TGTGCCAGTAGTATAGTGAGCCCTAGCACAGGAGAGCAGTTCTTC
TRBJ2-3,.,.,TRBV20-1,CSASVGGTQYF,TGCAGTGCTAGCGTAGGGGGTACGCAGTATTTT
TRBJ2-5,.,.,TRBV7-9,CASSLAPQETQYF,TGTGCCAGCAGCTTAGCACCACAAGAGACCCAGTACTTC
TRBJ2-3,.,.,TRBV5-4,CASSLVVLTGRLNTQYF,TGTGCCAGCAGCTTGGTGGTTCTTACAGGACGACTAAATACGCAGTATTTT
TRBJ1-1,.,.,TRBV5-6,CASSLVGLRQMNTEAFF,TGTGCCAGCAGCTTGGTGGGGTTGAGACAGATGAACACTGAAGCTTTCTTT
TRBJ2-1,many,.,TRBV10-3,CAIRAAGIYNEQFF,TGTGCCATCAGGGCAGCGGGTATATACAATGAGCAGTTCTTC
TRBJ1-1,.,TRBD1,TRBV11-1,CASSLDLPGQSNTEAFF,TGTGCCAGCAGCTTAGACCTCCCGGGACAGTCAAACACTGAAGCTTTCTTT
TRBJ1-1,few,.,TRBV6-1,CASSEWGGATEAFF,TGTGCCAGCAGTGAATGGGGGGGCGCCACTGAAGCTTTCTTT
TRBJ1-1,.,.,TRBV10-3,CAISERRLVGLHMNTEAFF,TGTGCCATCAGTGAAAGACGGCTTGTAGGGCTTCACATGAACACTGAAGCTTTCTTT
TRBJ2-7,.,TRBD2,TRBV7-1,CASSSRTSGGAISNWGYYEQYF,TGTGCCAGCAGCTCCAGGACTAGCGGGGGGGCCATTTCAAACTGGGGCTACTACGAGCAGTACTTC
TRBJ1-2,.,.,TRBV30,CAWISYGLGYTF,TGTGCCTGGATAAGCTACGGTCTAGGCTACACCTTC
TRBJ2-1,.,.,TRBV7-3,CASSNRPVRSYNEQFF,TGTGCCAGCAGCAATAGACCCGTTCGCTCCTACAATGAGCAGTTCTTC
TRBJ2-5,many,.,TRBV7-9,CASSLQVGREETQYF,TGTGCCAGCAGCCTCCAAGTGGGACGGGAAGAGACCCAGTACTTC
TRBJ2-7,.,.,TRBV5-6,CASSLGFSGEQYF,TGTGCCAGCAGCCTCGGGTTCAGCGGCGAGCAGTACTTC
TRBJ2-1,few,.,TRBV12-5,CASGLVRRFPYNEQFF,TGTGCTAGTGGTTTGGTACGCAGGTTCCCATACAATGAGCAGTTCTTC
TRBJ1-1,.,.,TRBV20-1,CSARKGIRTEAFF,TGCAGTGCTAGAAAAGGGATTAGGACTGAAGCTTTCTTT
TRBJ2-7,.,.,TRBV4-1,CASSQEGTPLREQYF,TGCGCCAGCAGCCAAGAGGGGACACCTCTACGAGAGCAGTACTTC
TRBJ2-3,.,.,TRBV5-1,CASRYSTGTDTQYF,TGCGCCAGCAGGTACTCTACGGGCACAGATACGCAGTATTTT
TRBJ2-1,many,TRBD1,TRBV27,CASSSTGGNEQFF,TGTGCCAGCAGCTCTACAGGGGGCAATGAGCAGTTCTTC
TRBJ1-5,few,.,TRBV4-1,CASSLRYSNQPQHF,TGCGCCAGCAGCCTTCGGTATAGCAATCAGCCCCAGCATTTT
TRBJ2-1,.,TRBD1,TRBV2,CASGKTGGDEQFF,TGTGCCAGCGGGAAAACAGGGGGCGATGAGCAGTTCTTC
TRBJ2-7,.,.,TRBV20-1,CSARSGYEQYF,TGCAGTGCTAGAAGCGGGTACGAGCAGTACTTC
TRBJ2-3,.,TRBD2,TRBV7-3,CASSSPGVAGPLGADTQYF,TGTGCCAGCAGCTCCCCCGGGGTAGCGGGACCCCTTGGGGCAGATACGCAGTATTTT
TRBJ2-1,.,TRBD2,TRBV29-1,CSVEEFSRTSGGYNEQFF,TGCAGCGTTGAAGAATTCTCTCGGACTAGCGGGGGGTACAATGAGCAGTTCTTC
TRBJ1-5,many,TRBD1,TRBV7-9,CASSPGQGEDQPQHF,TGTGCCAGCAGCCCAGGACAGGGTGAAGATCAGCCCCAGCATTTT
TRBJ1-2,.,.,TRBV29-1,CSVVSYGPNYGYTF,TGCAGCGTTGTTTCCTATGGACCAAACTATGGCTACACCTTC
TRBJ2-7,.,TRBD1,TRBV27,CASSSRDRDYEQYF,TGTGCCAGCAGTTCGCGGGACAGGGACTACGAGCAGTACTTC
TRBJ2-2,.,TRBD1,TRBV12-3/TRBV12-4,CASSLASRQGNTGELFF,TGTGCCAGCAGTTTAGCGTCCCGACAGGGGAACACCGGGGAGCTGTTTTTT
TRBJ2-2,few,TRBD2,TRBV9,CASSVRAGTNTGELFF,TGTGCCAGCAGCGTACGAGCGGGGACGAACACCGGGGAGCTGTTTTTT
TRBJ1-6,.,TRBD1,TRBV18,CASSRDRTNSPLHF,TGTGCCAGCTCTCGGGACAGGACGAATTCACCCCTCCACTTT
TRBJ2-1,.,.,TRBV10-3,CAISLRSSYNEQFF,TGTGCCATCAGTCTCAGGAGCTCCTACAATGAGCAGTTCTTC
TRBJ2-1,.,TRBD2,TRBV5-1,CASSSPGLATTRREQFF,TGCGCCAGCAGCTCCCCGGGACTAGCAACCACGCGGCGGGAGCAGTTCTTC
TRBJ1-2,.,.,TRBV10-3,CAISEPPARYGYTF,TGTGCCATCAGTGAGCCACCGGCTAGGTATGGCTACACCTTC
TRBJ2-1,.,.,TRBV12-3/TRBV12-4,CASSLLLVGPYNEQFF,TGTGCCAGCAGTTTATTACTAGTCGGCCCCTACAATGAGCAGTTCTTC
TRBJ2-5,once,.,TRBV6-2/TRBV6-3,CASSPPGLETQYF,TGTGCCAGCAGTCCACCGGGACTAGAGACCCAGTACTTC
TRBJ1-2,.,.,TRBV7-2,CASSLVRGPAYGYTF,TGTGCCAGCAGCTTAGTGCGGGGGCCCGCTTATGGCTACACCTTC
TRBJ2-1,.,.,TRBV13,CASSFGRFQVLYNEQFF,TGTGCCAGCAGCTTTGGCCGATTTCAAGTACTTTACAATGAGCAGTTCTTC
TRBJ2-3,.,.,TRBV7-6,CASSLQFGYRTQYF,TGTGCCAGCAGCTTACAGTTTGGCTATAGGACGCAGTATTTT
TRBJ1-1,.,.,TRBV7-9,CASSLVFSGQAFF,TGTGCCAGCAGCTTAGTGTTCTCAGGGCAAGCTTTCTTT
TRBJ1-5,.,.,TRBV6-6,CASSYTNQPQHF,TGTGCCAGCAGTTACACCAATCAGCCCCAGCATTTT